One sample yielded the 20 T cell receptor beta chains listed below, sequenced in a study of cytomegalovirus exposure and HLA in healthy donors (dated by TCRdb to about 2017). Libraries came from the immunoSEQ multiplex PCR assay. A mixture of 60 forward primers for TCR Vbeta segments and 13 reverse primers for TCR Jbeta segments was used in the multiplex PCR. In TCRdb, the immuneACCESS table is reduced to in-frame sequences with V and J assigned. These tables do not hold every clone; where another copy was compared, an unresolved V gene accounts for under half, and the others remain unexplained. Recorded for this sample are roughly 150,000 clones; around 73% of them occurred a single time. The ten largest make up more than 1.4% of the sample. The source material was PBMCs. The source is a male donor in good health and CMV-seronegative.

CDR3 nucleotides: TGTGCCAGTAGTATTACGTCGGGGAGACAATCACCCCTCCACTTT. Translated, it gives CASSITSGRQSPLHF. V gene TRBV19 combines with J gene TRBJ1-6; D remains ambiguous. CDR3 length: 15 residues. CDR1 is LNHDA, CDR2 SQIVND, per germline (reference sequence). V was pared by 3 bases and J by 10 bases, with 16 bases between.

The chain joins TRBV29-1 to TRBJ1-2; 8 bases match TRBD1. Germline V lookup: CDR1 SQVTM, CDR2 ANQGSEA. V gave up 4 bases and J gave up 3 bases; unmatched junction bases: 4. The CDR3 totals 13 residues. The DNA for the CDR3 is TGCAGCGTTGCCCAGGGGGCGGACTATGGCTACACCTTC. Its protein product is CSVAQGADYGYTF.

This clone was seen only a few times. The chain uses TRBV5-1 and TRBJ2-3; 10 bases line up with TRBD2. CDR3 size: 16 residues. V shed 7 bases and J 5 bases; nucleotides not matched to a gene: 13. Germline V gene lookup returns CDR1 SGHRS and CDR2 YFSETQ. The CDR3 loop reads CASRLSLAGVGDTQYF. The DNA for the CDR3 is TGCGCCAGCCGTCTATCCCTAGCGGGAGTAGGAGATACGCAGTATTTT.

The J gene is TRBJ2-1, the V gene TRBV19, with 10 bases identical to TRBD2. V lost 0 bases and J lost 9; bases outside the gene matches: 8. The length of the CDR3 is 16 residues. Germline-derived CDR1 and CDR2 are LNHDA and SQIVND (reference sequence). The CDR3 nucleotides read TGTGCCAGTAGTATAGAGGGTCTAGCGGGAGTTGGTGAGCAGTTCTTC. Residues: CASSIEGLAGVGEQFF.

The chain employs TRBV9 and TRBJ2-5; 9 bases map to TRBD1. V was clipped by 3 bases and J by 7 bases; unmatched bases: 10. This CDR3 has 15 amino acids. The germline V gene encodes CDR1 SGDLS and CDR2 YYNGEE. CDR3 nucleotides: TGTGCCAGCAGCGAGAGGGACAGGGCGAGTGGGACCCAGTACTTC. Translated: CASSERDRASGTQYF.

The chain is built from TRBV14 and TRBJ1-2; 7 bases agree with TRBD1. CDR3 size: 15 residues. Unmatched junction bases numbered 5, after V lost 0 bases and J lost 4 bases. The germline V gene encodes CDR1 SGHDN and CDR2 FVKESK. CDR3 in DNA: TGTGCCAGCAGCCAAGATCTCCGGGACAGCTATGGCTACACCTTC. Its protein product is CASSQDLRDSYGYTF.

J is TRBJ1-2 and V is TRBV10-3; a possible D gene is TRBD1 (5 bases). Trimming left V 2 bases short and J 3 bases short, with 16 bases between. The germline gives CDR1 ENHRY, CDR2 SYGVKD. The CDR3 sequence is 16 residues long. The CDR3: CAISEPAGSGDYGYTF. Written as DNA, the CDR3 is TGTGCCATCAGTGAGCCGGCCGGGTCGGGGGACTATGGCTACACCTTC.

The DNA for the CDR3 is TGTGCCAGCAGCGCGAGGGCCTATGGCTACACCTTC. Amino acid sequence: CASSARAYGYTF. V gene TRBV9 combines with J gene TRBJ1-2, with D uncertain. V lost 3 bases and J lost 4, with 7 bases in between. This CDR3 spans 12 amino acids. Germline V gene sequence: CDR1 SGDLS, CDR2 YYNGEE.

V and J are TRBV7-9 and TRBJ2-1; the D gene is possibly TRBD2 (5 bases). CDR3 size: 13 residues. Germline V gene lookup returns CDR1 SEHNR and CDR2 FQNEAQ (reference sequence). The V end was cut by 4 bases, the J end by 9 bases, with 13 bases between. For the CDR3, the DNA is TGTGCCAGCAGCTCTTTCGGAGGCCTTGAGCAGTTCTTC. This translates into CASSSFGGLEQFF.

V is TRBV7-2 and J is TRBJ1-5; TRBD1 might be the D (5 bases). The CDR3 totals 13 residues. The V gene's germline CDR1 is SGHTA and CDR2 FQGNSA. Trimming cost V 4 bases and J 6 bases, with 10 bases left between them. The CDR3 bases are TGTGCCAGCAGCTCGGCGGGGGTTCAGCCCCAGCATTTT. Encoded protein: CASSSAGVQPQHF.

The J gene is TRBJ1-5, the V gene TRBV15; no clear D gene. The CDR3 totals 14 residues. Germline V lookup: CDR1 LNHNV, CDR2 YYDKDF (reference sequence). V was clipped by 0 bases and J by 5 bases, with 8 bases between them. The CDR3 sequence: CATSRDPGYQPQHF. The CDR3, as DNA: TGTGCCACCAGCAGAGATCCGGGGTATCAGCCCCAGCATTTT.

This clone was observed a few times. The CDR3 region has the DNA TGTGCCATCGGGACTAGCACAGATACGCAGTATTTT. Protein: CAIGTSTDTQYF. The chain uses TRBV10-3 and TRBJ2-3, with a tentative D call TRBD2 (6 bases). The CDR3 contains 12 residues. CDR1 and CDR2 from the germline V gene are ENHRY and SYGVKD. V was trimmed by 8 bases and J by 0 bases, leaving 6 bases between them.

This chain uses TRBV6-5 with TRBJ2-7; D is possibly TRBD1 (5 bases). CDR1 is MNHEY and CDR2 is SVGAGI in the germline V gene. Trimming removed 4 bases at V and 5 bases at J, with 12 bases between. The CDR3 extends over 13 amino acids. The CDR3 spells CASSFGQGNEQYF. CDR3 DNA: TGTGCCAGCAGTTTCGGTCAGGGAAACGAGCAGTACTTC.

This clone came up a few times. The chain joins TRBV4-3 to TRBJ1-5; 9 nucleotides match TRBD1. This CDR3 has 15 amino acids. V dropped 3 bases and J dropped 5; count of bases not matched to a gene: 5. CDR1 is LGHNA and CDR2 is YSLEER in the germline V gene. CDR3 protein: CASSQDRGWDQPQHF. The CDR3 DNA sequence: TGCGCCAGCAGCCAGGACAGGGGATGGGATCAGCCCCAGCATTTT.

CDR3 region: CASSLNSAGGYNEQFF. The CDR3 nucleotides are TGTGCCAGCAGCTTGAATTCGGCGGGAGGGTACAATGAGCAGTTCTTC. The chain is built from TRBV7-3 and TRBJ2-1, with 9 bases identical to TRBD2. The CDR3 runs to 16 residues. CDR1 is SGHTA and CDR2 is FQGTGA in the germline V gene. Trimming cost V 3 bases and J 4 bases; bases outside gene matches: 7.

V is TRBV7-2 and J is TRBJ1-5, with TRBD1 as a possible D gene (6 bases). Looked up from germline, CDR1 is SGHTA and CDR2 is FQGNSA. CDR3 size: 14 residues. V was clipped by 7 bases and J by 3 bases, with 13 bases between them. CDR3 loop: CASTLDSYNQPQHF. DNA of the CDR3: TGTGCCAGCACCCTGGACAGTTACAATCAGCCCCAGCATTTT.

V and J are TRBV9 and TRBJ2-7; 9 nucleotides agree with TRBD1. The CDR3 is 14 amino acids. With 3 bases clipped from V and 6 bases from J, the junction kept 7 bases outside the gene matches. Germline CDR1 is SGDLS and CDR2 is YYNGEE. In nucleotides, the CDR3 is TGTGCCAGCAGCGGGGGGACAGGGAGCATCGAGCAGTACTTC. Amino acids: CASSGGTGSIEQYF.

The chain uses TRBV9 and TRBJ2-5, with a weak D call TRBD2 (6 bases). Trimming removed 0 bases from V and 5 bases from J, with 14 bases in between. CDR1 and CDR2 from the germline V gene are SGDLS and YYNGEE. The CDR3 has 15 amino acids. CDR3 DNA sequence: TGTGCCAGCAGCGTAGGGGGGAACGCGGGGGAGACCCAGTACTTC. Translation gives CASSVGGNAGETQYF. Combining the CDR3 with reference TRBV9 and TRBJ2-5 gives the whole variable domain DSGVTQTPKHLITATGQRVTLRCSPRSGDLSVYWYQQSLDQGLQFLIQYYNGEERAKGNILERFSAQQFPDLHSELNLSSLELGDSALYFCASSVGGNAGETQYFGPGTRLLVL.

The V call is TRBV7-3, the J call TRBJ1-4; 7 positions agree with TRBD1. The V gene's germline CDR1 is SGHTA and CDR2 FQGTGA. This CDR3 is 16 amino acids long. With V trimmed by 2 bases and J by 4 bases, 7 bases remained unmatched. The CDR3: CASSLGSRGSNEKLFF. Written as DNA, the CDR3 is TGTGCCAGCAGCTTAGGGTCCAGGGGGAGTAATGAAAAACTGTTTTTT.

The CDR3 DNA reads as TGCGCCAGCAGCCAAGGGTCAGGGGTTAGCAATCAGCCCCAGCATTTT. It specifies CASSQGSGVSNQPQHF. The chain uses TRBV4-3 and TRBJ1-5; D might be TRBD1 (6 bases). The CDR3 is made up of 16 amino acids. With 1 base removed from V and 0 bases from J, the gap between germline ends came to 10 bases. Germline CDR1 LGHNA, CDR2 YSLEER.